This T cell receptor (beta chain) stems from a study of cytomegalovirus exposure and HLA in healthy donors. Germline trimming cut 3 bases from V and 5 bases from J; bases unmatched to any gene: 11. This CDR3 is built from 15 residues. In germline, CDR1 is GTSNPN, CDR2 SVGIG (reference sequence). PCR was performed using 60 Vbeta and 13 Jbeta primers. Profiled with immunoSEQ multiplex PCR; TCRdb holds only in-frame clones, not every one. Here the sample spans around 160,000 clones, approximately 80% being singletons. The chain uses TRBV30 and TRBJ1-1; 8 positions agree with TRBD1. The source is a woman aged 18 to 35 in good health and CMV-seronegative. The sequencing input was PBMCs. The DNA of the CDR3 is TGTGCCTGGAGCCCCCCGACAGGGGTAGGAACTGAAGCTTTCTTT. Translated: CAWSPPTGVGTEAFF.